This TCR beta chain is drawn from a study of cytomegalovirus exposure and HLA in healthy donors. Whole-study findings and limits: The likely origin of a cluster of highly shared sequence variants was a sequencing artifact. Using the classifier, cytomegalovirus status was reportedly diagnosed with high specificity and sensitivity. In a later analysis, specific HLA alleles were associated with more than 15,000 TCR beta sequences at a 0.05 false discovery rate. In a later analysis, V- and J-gene trimming of beta chains associated with a DCLRE1C missense variant, replicated independently.

The sample holds a few counts of this clone. Its antigen is still unknown. CDR3 size: 15 residues. The V gene's germline CDR1 is SEHNR and CDR2 FQNEAQ (reference sequence). V lost 3 bases and J lost 2; bases outside the gene matches: 5. The PCR had 60 Vbeta and 13 Jbeta primers. Using immunoSEQ multiplex PCR, the repertoire was profiled, and TCRdb retains in-frame clones only, with some absent. The table lists about 140,000 clones, 70% to 80% of them singletons. The sample consisted of PBMCs. The receptor comes from a young man in good health and CMV-seronegative. The gene calls are TRBV7-9 and TRBJ2-5; TRBD1 matches 8 bases. The chain's CDR3 is CASSFLQGGQETQYF. The CDR3 bases are TGTGCCAGCAGCTTTTTACAGGGGGGACAAGAGACCCAGTACTTC.